Listed here are 9 T cell receptor beta chains from one sample, sequenced in a study of T cells in women clearing cervical HPV infection. Profiling relied on immunoSEQ multiplex PCR, and the TCRdb table lists in-frame clones only, not all of them. The specimen's table records 20,000 to 25,000 clones. The sequenced material came from blood buffy coat. The receptors derive from a woman aged 18 to 75 with a cervical HPV16 infection that either progressed to CIN3+ or cleared (not recorded which).

Comment on this clone: The read ends 3 residues before the CDR3 terminus; that terminus is restored from the germline J gene. The chain carries TRBV20-1 and TRBJ2-7; weak D call: TRBD2 (5 bases). CDR3 length: 16 residues. Germline loops: CDR1 DFQATT, CDR2 SNEGSKA (reference sequence). Trimming left V 5 bases short and J 4 bases short, with 24 bases between. The part of the CDR3 DNA that was read is TGCAGTGCTCTACGAGTGGGGAGCGGATACACTTACGAG. This translates into CSALRVGSGYTYE. The entire CDR3 is CSALRVGSGYTYEQYF.

A word on this clone: The read terminates 3 residues ahead of where the CDR3 ends, so the germline J gene completes it. The gene calls are TRBV7-2 and TRBJ1-3; tentatively, D is TRBD1 (5 bases). Germline V gene data show CDR1 as SGHTA and CDR2 as FQGNSA. The CDR3 covers 15 residues. Trimming removed 5 bases from V and 0 bases from J, with 11 bases in between. The CDR3: CASSGGGISGNTIYF. Incomplete CDR3 DNA: TGTGCCAGCAGCGGGGGGGGGATCTCTGGAAACACC.

Remarks on this clone: The read halts 3 residues ahead of the CDR3 end, with the missing end drawn from the germline J gene. V and J are TRBV2 and TRBJ2-3, with 7 bases that match TRBD1. Germline V gives CDR1 SNHLY, CDR2 FYNNEI. The J segment lost 1 base and the V segment lost 8 bases, leaving 6 bases of the junction unmatched. CDR3 length: 14 residues. CDR3 protein: CASEGQNRTDTQYF. The CDR3 DNA, read in part, is TGTGCCAGCGAGGGACAGAATCGCACAGATACG.

Details on this clone: The observed sequence ends 3 residues before the CDR3 terminus, with the missing tail filled in from the germline J gene. The rearrangement links TRBV7-2 to TRBJ2-7, with D possibly being TRBD1 (7 bases). This CDR3 is 15 amino acids long. In germline, CDR1 is SGHTA, CDR2 FQGNSA. V lost 4 bases, J lost 1 base, and 14 bases lay in between. CDR3 bases read: TGTGCCAGCAGCTCCCGACAGGGAGGATCCTACGAG. It specifies CASSSRQGGSYE. The full CDR3 is CASSSRQGGSYEQYF.

On this clone: The sequence runs out 3 residues before the end of the CDR3; the remainder is reconstructed from the germline J gene. This chain connects TRBV5-1 to TRBJ2-1; D is perhaps TRBD1 (6 bases). Germline CDR1 reads SGHRS; CDR2 reads YFSETQ. Trimming removed 1 base from V and 6 bases from J, with 11 bases in between. The CDR3 sequence is 14 residues long. CDR3 in amino acids: CASSLTGMANEQFF. The covered CDR3 bases are TGCGCCAGCAGCTTGACAGGGATGGCCAATGAG.

With respect to this clone: With the read ending 3 residues before the CDR3 end, the germline J gene is used to fill in that end. J is TRBJ1-2 and V is TRBV5-1; unclear D gene. The germline V and J ends were trimmed by 0 bases and 1 base, with 10 bases remaining between them. Per germline, CDR1 SGHRS and CDR2 YFSETQ. The CDR3 is 15 residues long. CDR3 region: CASSLALGLNYGYTF. CDR3 DNA (partial): TGCGCCAGCAGCTTGGCCTTAGGGCTTAACTATGGC.

For this clone: Compared with germline, one end of the junction differs, possibly owing to a read error. The CDR3 is cut off 3 residues early in the read; its end comes from the germline J gene. The chain combines TRBV7-7 with TRBJ2-5; a weak D match, TRBD2 (5 bases). The CDR3 spans 12 residues. CDR1 is SSHAT, CDR2 FNYEAQ, per germline (reference sequence). The part of the CDR3 DNA that was read is TGTGCTAGCAGCTTAGATGCGGGGACC. Residues: CASSLDAGT. The whole CDR3 protein reads CASSLDAGTQYF.

Comment on this clone: The CDR3 extends 3 residues past the end of the read, so its final part is completed from the germline J gene. The genes are TRBV19 and TRBJ2-2, with D tentatively TRBD2 (5 bases). The CDR3 is 16 amino acids. Trimming left V 2 bases short and J 4 bases short, with 14 bases between. Germline lookup yields CDR1 LNHDA and CDR2 SQIVND (reference sequence). The CDR3 bases that were read are TGTGCCAGTAGTATAAAAGGCCTACGGGGCACCGGGGAG. It specifies CASSIKGLRGTGE. The whole CDR3 sequence reads CASSIKGLRGTGELFF.

Notes on this clone: Read data end 3 residues before the CDR3 end; the end is taken from the germline J gene. V usage is TRBV29-1 and J usage is TRBJ2-7; the D gene is possibly TRBD2 (6 bases). Germline V gives CDR1 SQVTM, CDR2 ANQGSEA. Trimming cost V 7 bases and J 6 bases, with 16 bases left between them. There are 12 residues in the CDR3. CDR3 DNA (partial): TGCAGCGGGGGGGACGGGGAAGTCGAG. This gives the protein CSGGDGEVE. The CDR3 reads in full as CSGGDGEVEQYF.